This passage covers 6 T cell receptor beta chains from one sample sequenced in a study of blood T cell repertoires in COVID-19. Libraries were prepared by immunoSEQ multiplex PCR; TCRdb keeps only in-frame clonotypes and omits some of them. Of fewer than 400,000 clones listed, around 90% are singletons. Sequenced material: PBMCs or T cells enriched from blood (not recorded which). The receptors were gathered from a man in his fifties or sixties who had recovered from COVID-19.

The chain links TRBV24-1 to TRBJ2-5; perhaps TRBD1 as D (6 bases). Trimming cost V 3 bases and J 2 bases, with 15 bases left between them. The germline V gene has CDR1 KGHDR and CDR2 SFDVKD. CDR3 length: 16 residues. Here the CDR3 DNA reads TGTGCCACCAGTGATACAGGGAAGGGGATGCAAGAGACCCAGTACTTC. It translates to CATSDTGKGMQETQYF.

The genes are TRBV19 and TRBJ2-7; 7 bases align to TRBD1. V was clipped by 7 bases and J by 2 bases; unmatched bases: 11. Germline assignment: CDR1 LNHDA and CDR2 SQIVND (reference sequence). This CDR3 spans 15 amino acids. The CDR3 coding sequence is TGTGCCAGTAATAAGGGGGCAGCTCCTGCCTACGAGCAGTACTTC. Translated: CASNKGAAPAYEQYF.

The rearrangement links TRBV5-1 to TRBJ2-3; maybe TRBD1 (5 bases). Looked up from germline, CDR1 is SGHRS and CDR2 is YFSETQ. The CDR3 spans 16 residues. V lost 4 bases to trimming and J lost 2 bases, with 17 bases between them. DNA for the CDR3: TGCGCCAGCAGCGTGGGGCAGGTAACTCTCACAGATACGCAGTATTTT. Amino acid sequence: CASSVGQVTLTDTQYF.

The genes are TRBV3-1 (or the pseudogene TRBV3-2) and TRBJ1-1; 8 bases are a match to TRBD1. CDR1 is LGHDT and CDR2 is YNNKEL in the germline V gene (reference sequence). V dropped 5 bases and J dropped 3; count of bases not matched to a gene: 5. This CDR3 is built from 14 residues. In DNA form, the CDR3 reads TGTGCCAGCAGCGTAACAGGGGGAGACACTGAAGCTTTCTTT. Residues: CASSVTGGDTEAFF.

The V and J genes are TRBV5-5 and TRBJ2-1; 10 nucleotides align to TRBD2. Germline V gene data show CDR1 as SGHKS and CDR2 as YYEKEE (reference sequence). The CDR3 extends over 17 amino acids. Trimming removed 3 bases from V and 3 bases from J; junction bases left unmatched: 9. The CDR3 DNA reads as TGTGCCAGCAGCTCGTTAGCGGGAGGCAACAACTACAATGAGCAGTTCTTC. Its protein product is CASSSLAGGNNYNEQFF.

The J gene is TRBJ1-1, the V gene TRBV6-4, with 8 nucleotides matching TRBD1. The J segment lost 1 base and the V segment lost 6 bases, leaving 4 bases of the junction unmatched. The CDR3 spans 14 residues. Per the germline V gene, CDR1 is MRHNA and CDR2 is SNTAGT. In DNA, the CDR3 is TGTGCCAGCAGAGAACAGGGGGGGAACACTGAAGCTTTCTTT. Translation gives CASREQGGNTEAFF.